This TCR beta chain was identified during a study of human T cells and chemical hapten exposure. About the research overall: DPC (0.01%) was patch tested on the upper back and read at 6 days.

Study-wide results and caveats: Because they had alopecia, donors may respond immunologically unlike healthy people.

Regarding time point: patch test 1, 2 weeks after DPC sensitization. Treatment here: therapeutic diphenylcyclopropenone sensitization with weekly scalp DPC. This clonotype has more than one count but fewer than ten. The antigen is undetermined. One entry per CDR3 protein results from TCRdb running MiXCR on the RACE reads. The data hold roughly 82,000 distinct CDR3 sequences, with about 10% observed a single time. This TCR was sampled from a woman in her fifties or sixties with alopecia areata. Some clones in this sample may be carry-over from other donors' samples. The specimen was whole blood, collected in connection with sensitization to the hapten diphenylcyclopropenone (DPC).

The CDR3 is CSATYNEQFF. As DNA, the CDR3 is TGCAGCGCGACCTACAATGAGCAGTTCTTC. The gene calls are TRBV29-1 and TRBJ2-1, with D hard to call. The CDR3 runs 10 residues. Trimming left V 7 bases short and J 2 bases short, with 3 bases between. The V gene's germline CDR1 is SQVTM and CDR2 ANQGSEA.